These 18 T cell receptor beta chains originate from one sample sequenced in a study of cytomegalovirus exposure and HLA in healthy donors. The PCR employed 60 Vbeta primers together with 13 Jbeta primers. The assay was immunoSEQ multiplex PCR, and TCRdb's table has in-frame clones only and misses some. Here the sample spans fewer than 200,000 clones, about 12% being singletons. What was sequenced was PBMCs. The source of these receptors is a man aged 50-60 years in good health and CMV-seropositive.

There are a few counts of this clone. The rearrangement links TRBV25-1 to TRBJ1-6; D might be TRBD1 (5 bases). CDR3 length: 15 amino acids. V lost 5 bases, J lost 8 bases, and 16 bases lay in between. CDR1 MGHDK and CDR2 SYGVNS come from the germline V gene. The CDR3 coding sequence is TGTGCCAGCAGTCAAGTGGGGCAGGGTCATTCACCCCTCCACTTT. It encodes CASSQVGQGHSPLHF. The complete variable domain, with remaining parts taken from reference TRBV25-1 and TRBJ1-6, reads EADIYQTPRYLVIGTGKKITLECSQTMGHDKMYWYQQDPGMELHLIHYSYGVNSTEKGDLSSESTVSRIRTEHFPLTLESARPSHTSQYLCASSQVGQGHSPLHFGNGTRLTVT.

Points on this clone: Different DNA sequences within this sample yield the same CDR3. V usage is TRBV29-1 and J usage is TRBJ1-2; tentatively, D is TRBD1 (5 bases). Per germline, CDR1 SQVTM and CDR2 ANQGSEA. The CDR3 runs 15 residues. Trimming took off 0 bases at V and 8 bases at J, with 19 bases between the two ends. The CDR3 DNA sequence: TGCAGCGTTGAAGAAGGGGTCGGAAGTTATAGAGGCTACACCTTC. Its protein is CSVEEGVGSYRGYTF.

This clone was detected a few times. The rearrangement links TRBV4-1 to TRBJ1-6, with TRBD1 matching 7 bases. V lost 4 bases, J lost 8 bases, and 11 bases stayed unmatched. Per the germline V gene, CDR1 is MGHRA and CDR2 is YSYEKL. The CDR3 loop spans 16 amino acids. Here the CDR3 DNA reads TGCGCCAGCAGCCCCGAATTACAGGGGATGTATTCACCCCTCCACTTT. Amino acid sequence: CASSPELQGMYSPLHF.

This clone was counted between two and nine times. This chain uses TRBV18 with TRBJ2-2; D remains ambiguous. CDR1 is KGHSH and CDR2 is LQKENI in the germline V gene. This CDR3 is 17 amino acids long. Deletions cut 3 bases from V and 1 base from J, with 15 bases between. The CDR3 sequence is CASSPVPTSMNTGELFF. In nucleotides, the CDR3 is TGTGCCAGCTCACCGGTCCCTACTTCTATGAACACCGGGGAGCTGTTTTTT.

The chain joins TRBV2 to TRBJ2-3; possibly TRBD1 for D (6 bases). V was trimmed by 8 bases and J by 0 bases, leaving 18 bases between them. The CDR3 loop spans 16 amino acids. Germline lookup yields CDR1 SNHLY and CDR2 FYNNEI. CDR3 nucleotides: TGTGCCAGCTTCGACAGGCTGGACACTAGCACAGATACGCAGTATTTT. Its translation is CASFDRLDTSTDTQYF.

V is TRBV4-2 and J is TRBJ2-5; 8 bases line up with TRBD2. The CDR3 contains 15 residues. Trimming took 4 bases from V and 5 from J; bases not matched to a gene: 9. CDR1 LGHNA and CDR2 YNFKEQ come from the germline V gene. CDR3 in amino acids: CASSPRSGGDETQYF. The CDR3 region has the DNA TGTGCCAGCAGCCCTAGGAGCGGGGGTGATGAGACCCAGTACTTC.

This clone was seen a handful of times. The chain employs TRBV19 and TRBJ2-4; D gene ambiguous. The CDR3 is made up of 13 amino acids. V lost 0 bases, J lost 6 bases, and 6 bases lay in between. The V gene's germline CDR1 is LNHDA and CDR2 SQIVND (reference sequence). CDR3 protein: CASSIDRVNIQYF. The CDR3, as DNA: TGTGCCAGTAGTATAGATCGGGTAAACATTCAGTACTTC.

The table lists this clone with a few counts. CDR3 DNA sequence: TGTGCCAGCTCACTCCGACAGATTTCCTACAACACTGAAGCTTTCTTT. The encoded protein is CASSLRQISYNTEAFF. The genes are TRBV18 and TRBJ1-1, with a tentative D call TRBD1 (5 bases). Germline CDR1 reads KGHSH; CDR2 reads LQKENI. V lost 4 bases and J 2 bases, leaving 17 bases between the germline ends. The CDR3 runs to 16 residues. The complete variable domain, with remaining parts taken from reference TRBV18 and TRBJ1-1, reads NAGVMQNPRHLVRRRGQEARLRCSPMKGHSHVYWYRQLPEEGLKFMVYLQKENIIDESGMPKERFSAEFPKEGPSILRIQQVVRGDSAAYFCASSLRQISYNTEAFFGQGTRLTVV.

This clone has more than one count but fewer than ten. This chain uses TRBV27 with TRBJ2-7; 14 bases are a match to TRBD2. From germline, CDR1 is MNHEY and CDR2 SMNVEV (reference sequence). The J segment lost 4 bases and the V segment lost 4 bases, leaving 18 bases of the junction unmatched. The CDR3 totals 20 residues. CDR3 nucleotide sequence: TGTGCCAGCAGTTCCACCCGGACAGTTTTGAGGACTAGCGGGGGGTACGAGCAGTACTTC. This codes for CASSSTRTVLRTSGGYEQYF.

In its sample, this clone was seen a few times. The chain is built from TRBV9 and TRBJ2-5; 7 bases agree with TRBD2. Germline assignment: CDR1 SGDLS and CDR2 YYNGEE. This CDR3 has 14 residues. The trim removed 3 bases at V and 2 bases at J, leaving 4 bases unmatched. As DNA, the CDR3 is TGTGCCAGCAGCGAGAGGGAGGGGCAAGAGACCCAGTACTTC. Its translation is CASSEREGQETQYF.

The chain is built from TRBV6-6 and TRBJ1-6, with D tentatively TRBD1 (6 bases). The CDR3 has 14 amino acids. The V and J ends lost 5 bases and 3 bases respectively, with 8 bases between them. Germline CDR1 reads MNHNY; CDR2 reads SVGAGI (reference sequence). The CDR3 DNA is TGTGCCAGCAGTAGGGGGAGCTATAATTCACCCCTCCACTTT. It is translated as CASSRGSYNSPLHF.

A few counts support this clone. The V and J genes are TRBV10-3 and TRBJ2-5; tentatively, D is TRBD1 (5 bases). In germline, CDR1 is ENHRY, CDR2 SYGVKD. The CDR3 spans 15 residues. The V and J ends lost 7 bases and 1 base respectively, with 16 bases between them. CDR3 in amino acids: CAINEQGGAQETQYF. For the CDR3, the DNA is TGTGCCATCAACGAGCAGGGTGGGGCCCAAGAGACCCAGTACTTC.

This clone was seen only a few times. The chain joins TRBV5-1 to TRBJ1-1; 8 positions match TRBD1. V was pared by 4 bases and J by 2 bases, with 7 bases of the junction left unmatched. Per germline, CDR1 SGHRS and CDR2 YFSETQ. The CDR3 has 15 amino acids. The chain's CDR3 is CASSVDGQGNTEAFF. As DNA, the CDR3 is TGCGCCAGCAGCGTGGACGGACAGGGCAACACTGAAGCTTTCTTT.

The CDR3 DNA sequence: TGTGCCAGCAGCCCCAGGACAGGGAGGGTCCTGACTTTC. Protein: CASSPRTGRVLTF. The chain joins TRBV7-2 to TRBJ2-6; TRBD1 agrees at 8 bases. Germline values: CDR1 SGHTA, CDR2 FQGNSA. The CDR3 is made up of 13 amino acids. J lost 13 bases, V lost 5 bases, and 7 bases had no gene match.

There are a few counts of this clone. V is TRBV29-1 and J is TRBJ2-1; 7 bases align to TRBD1. Germline trimming cut 4 bases from V and 0 bases from J; bases unmatched to any gene: 3. The length of the CDR3 is 14 residues. Per the germline V gene, CDR1 is SQVTM and CDR2 is ANQGSEA. The CDR3 DNA sequence: TGCAGCGTTGTGGGACAGAGCTCCTACAATGAGCAGTTCTTC. Translation gives CSVVGQSSYNEQFF.

This clone was recorded a few times. The V call is TRBV4-3, the J call TRBJ1-5; perhaps TRBD1 as D (6 bases). This CDR3 comprises 14 residues. CDR1 LGHNA and CDR2 YSLEER come from the germline V gene. V was shortened by 1 base and J by 2 bases, with 6 bases between the two germline ends. In DNA, the CDR3 is TGCGCCAGCAGCCAAGCAGGGGGCAATCAGCCCCAGCATTTT. Translating gives CASSQAGGNQPQHF.

The rearrangement uses TRBV30 and TRBJ1-2, with TRBD1 identical over 7 bases. V shed 3 bases, J shed 4 bases, and the junction held 8 bases outside the gene matches. The CDR3 contains 14 residues. Germline CDR1 reads GTSNPN; CDR2 reads SVGIG (reference sequence). The CDR3 coding sequence is TGTGCCTGGAGCCGTTACAGGGGTACCTATGGCTACACCTTC. As protein: CAWSRYRGTYGYTF.

This clone was seen only a few times. The V call is TRBV5-5, the J call TRBJ1-4; 12 nucleotides line up with TRBD1. The germline CDR1 and CDR2 sequences are SGHKS and YYEKEE (reference sequence). Trimming removed 4 bases from V and 2 bases from J; junction bases left unmatched: 6. This CDR3 contains 17 residues. CDR3 loop: CASSPGQGAVTNEKLFF. In DNA, the CDR3 is TGTGCCAGCAGCCCGGGACAGGGGGCTGTGACTAATGAAAAACTGTTTTTT.